The present TCR beta chain was sequenced within a study of regulatory T cells in long-lasting Graves disease. Study details: Duration of antithyroid drug therapy among newly diagnosed Graves' patients was under 3 months.

Findings and caveats of the study: Persistent Graves' cases showed lower TCR diversity than newly diagnosed cases. Among samples with persistent disease, TRBV28, TRBJ1-2 and TRBJ2-5 were favored.

Through Arm-PCR of CDR3 regions and iRepertoire HTBI primers, TCR beta libraries were built. TCRdb ran MiXCR on the multiplex PCR reads and lists one entry per CDR3 protein. The sample includes roughly 350,000 distinct CDR3 sequences, around 15% of them seen just once. The time point: newly diagnosed GD, antithyroid drugs for less than 3 months. From PBMCs, RNA was extracted and then used to make the TCR library. This clonotype was seen at least ten times. What it recognizes is unknown. An end of the junction differs from the germline gene, which may be a read error. Germline CDR1 is LGHDT and CDR2 is YNNKEL (reference sequence). CDR3 length: 15 amino acids. The sample was also linked to a second study, of T cells in Graves' hyperthyroidism and ophthalmopathy. As reported in that work: Blood also held most thyroid clonotypes expanded beyond 0.001.

The chain joins TRBV3-1 to TRBJ1-1; weak D call: TRBD1 (5 bases). The TCR originated in a woman between 18 and 30 years old with Graves disease. This specimen consisted of peripheral blood mononuclear cells (PBMCs), obtained at new diagnosis, from a patient treated with antithyroid drugs. The CDR3 loop is CASSQDGWRGTEAFF. The CDR3 DNA reads TGTGCCAGCAGCCAAGATGGGTGGCGGGGGACTGAGGCTTTCTTT.